These T cell receptor beta chains were read from a single sample in a study of T cell repertoires in cytomegalovirus infection. MiXCR was run by TCRdb on the reads, yielding one entry per CDR3 protein. The top ten clones hold approximately 13% of a sample with approximately 400,000 distinct CDR3 sequences, roughly a third of them seen once. The sample was PBMCs. The receptors derive from a human donor in good health (CMV status not recorded). Some clones in this sample may be carry-over from other donors' samples. The CDR3 runs from the conserved cysteine through the conserved F or W. A D gene is named only where the DNA matches it firmly. A clone size is listed for some rows: how often the clone was seen (once, few, many), or a class if it is expanded.

>NA|NA|TRBJ2-3|TRBV4-2
TGTGCCAGCAGCCAAGTAGGAGCAGGGCCAGATACGCAGTATTTT
CASSQVGAGPDTQYF
>NA|NA|TRBJ1-6|TRBV7-8
TGTGCCAGCAGCCCCCGGGACACCAACTATAATTCACCCCTCCACTTT
CASSPRDTNYNSPLHF
>many|NA|TRBJ2-5|TRBV7-2
TGTGCCAGCAGCTTAGCGCCGGAGGGAGAGACCCAGTACTTC
CASSLAPEGETQYF
>NA|NA|TRBJ2-6|TRBV11-3
TGTGCCAGCAGCTTAGGGGGTGGGACTGGGGCCAACGTCCTGACTTTC
CASSLGGGTGANVLTF
>few|NA|TRBJ1-6|TRBV5-5
TGTGCCAGCAGCCTGGACCTTTCGGGAGGTTCACCCCTCCACTTT
CASSLDLSGGSPLHF
>many|NA|TRBJ1-1|TRBV19
TGTGCCAGTAGTCCTCGGGGGGGCTATTACACTGAAGCTTTCTTT
CASSPRGGYYTEAFF
>few|NA|TRBJ1-1|TRBV28
TGTGCCAGCAGTAGTAACAGGGTAGACGCTTTCTTT
CASSSNRVDAFF
>many|NA|TRBJ1-4|TRBV7-2
TGTGCCAGCAGCTTCCGGACAGCCGATACGAAACTGTTTTTT
CASSFRTADTKLFF
>few|NA|TRBJ1-3|TRBV15
TGTGCCACCAGCAGAGATCGAGACTCTGGAAACACCATATATTTT
CATSRDRDSGNTIYF
>many|TRBD1|TRBJ1-2|TRBV7-2
TGTGCCAGCAGCTTAGGACAGGGTTTTGATGGCTACACCTTC
CASSLGQGFDGYTF
>NA|NA|TRBJ2-3|TRBV19
TGTGCCAGCGAACCAGGGGAAGGGGCAGATACGCAGTATTTT
CASEPGEGADTQYF
>NA|NA|TRBJ2-3|TRBV12-3/TRBV12-4
TGTGCCAGCAGTTTAGGGACACCTAACACAGATACGCAGTATTTT
CASSLGTPNTDTQYF
>few|NA|TRBJ2-7|TRBV7-2
TGTGCCAGCGCAGCCTCCTACGAGCAGTACTTC
CASAASYEQYF
>few|NA|TRBJ2-3|TRBV6-1
TGTGCCAGCACAATGGCCAGAAACACAGATACGCAGTATTTT
CASTMARNTDTQYF
>many|TRBD1|TRBJ1-6|TRBV19
TGTGCCAGTAGTCACCGGGACAGAAAGTTTATAGATCTCCACTTT
CASSHRDRKFIDLHF
>NA|NA|TRBJ2-7|TRBV5-3
TGTGCCAGCAGCTTGGAGCCGGTGTACGAGCAGTACTTC
CASSLEPVYEQYF
>NA|NA|TRBJ1-4|TRBV11-1
TGTGCCAACAGCTTAGGAGACAGCCTTAATGAAAAACTGTTTTTT
CANSLGDSLNEKLFF
>once|NA|TRBJ2-7|TRBV20-1
TGCAGTGCTCGTGAAGGTTCTGGCTCCTACGAGCAGTACTTC
CSAREGSGSYEQYF
>NA|NA|TRBJ1-2|TRBV12-3/TRBV12-4
TGTGCCAGCAGTCCCGGACAGACCAACTATGGCTACACCTTC
CASSPGQTNYGYTF
>few|NA|TRBJ2-1|TRBV7-8
TGTGCCAGCAGCCCACACCGGGGCAGTAAAGGCTACAATGAGCAGTTCTTC
CASSPHRGSKGYNEQFF
>few|NA|TRBJ2-1|TRBV7-3
TGTGCCAGCAGCTACCTTCTGGGTGAGCAGTTCTTC
CASSYLLGEQFF
>few|NA|TRBJ2-3|TRBV11-2
TGTGCCAGCAGACCGCCCACAGGGGAGGGCACAGATACGCAGTATTTT
CASRPPTGEGTDTQYF
>NA|NA|TRBJ2-5|TRBV30
TGTGCCTGGAGTGTATTGGGCCGGGAGACCCAGTACTTC
CAWSVLGRETQYF
>few|NA|TRBJ2-7|TRBV6-2/TRBV6-3
TGTGCCAGCAGTTACTCGAACTACGAGCAGTACTTC
CASSYSNYEQYF
>many|NA|TRBJ1-6|TRBV6-1
TGTGCCAGCAGTTTTCAGGGGCAAAATTCACCCCTCCACTTT
CASSFQGQNSPLHF